This T cell receptor beta chain was documented in a study of T cells in Graves' hyperthyroidism and ophthalmopathy. Broader study findings: The model made its ophthalmopathy prediction, and onset followed a median around 6.9 months later. Most thyroid clonotypes expanded above 0.001 were also detected in blood.

This clonotype was observed at least ten times. Its antigen is as yet unknown. Researchers amplified the TCR beta CDR3 regions from RNA transcripts. The TCR CDR3 was amplified in a first-round RT-PCR using the HTBI primer set. TCRdb reprocessed the multiplex PCR reads via MiXCR and lists one record per CDR3 protein. The profile covers about 520,000 distinct CDR3 sequences, with approximately 25% appearing a single time and roughly 10% taken by the ten largest. Exclusions: uncontrolled infection, other autoimmune disease, pregnancy, lactation. It was 10 ml of fresh peripheral blood that supplied the PBMCs. Germline values: CDR1 MNHEY, CDR2 SMNVEV (reference sequence). The ends were cut back, 5 bases at V and 8 bases at J, with 15 bases in the middle. This CDR3 is built from 13 residues.

The TCR originated in a woman in her 30s with Graves' ophthalmopathy. This chain links TRBV27 with TRBJ1-1; possible D gene TRBD1, 6 bases. Sequencing was done on a sample of blood. As DNA, the CDR3 is TGTGCCAGCAGTGACAGGAACTTGCTAGAAGCTTTCTTT. Translated: CASSDRNLLEAFF.